This T cell receptor beta chain was retrieved from a study of cytomegalovirus exposure and HLA in healthy donors. General observations from the study: By HLA locus, TCR association rates varied in a later analysis, with DRB1 showing the most and HLA-C the fewest.

This CDR3 is 14 amino acids long. V lost 1 base, J lost 2 bases, and 9 bases lay in between. The germline CDR1 and CDR2 sequences are SGHTA and FQGNSA. As concerns this clone: Its antigen remains unidentified.

The primer mix had 60 Vbeta and 13 Jbeta primers. Profiled with immunoSEQ multiplex PCR; TCRdb holds only in-frame clones, not every one. This sample's table has about 120,000 clones. The sample was PBMCs. The V call is TRBV7-2, the J call TRBJ2-7, with D unclear. The origin of this receptor is a man younger than 30 in good health and CMV-seronegative. This CDR3 is CASSLGPVAYEQYF. CDR3 nucleotides: TGTGCCAGCAGCTTAGGTCCTGTCGCCTACGAGCAGTACTTC.